This record concerns one TCR beta chain sequence. This sample was included in a study of T cell changes during pregnancy in multiple sclerosis. The CDR3 length is 12 residues. Germline loops: CDR1 LNHDA, CDR2 SQIVND (reference sequence). Losses at the gene ends were 4 bases for V and 10 bases for J; bases not matched to a gene: 3. TCRdb keeps only in-frame clones here, not all; method: immunoSEQ multiplex PCR. The sample consists of fewer than 75,000 clones, approximately 90% of them appearing once. The receptor's source is a female donor in good health, enrolled as a control in a pregnancy study. The sample in question was peripheral blood, obtained after pregnancy. The rearrangement uses TRBV19 and TRBJ2-1; 8 bases are a match to TRBD1. The CDR3 bases are TGTGCCAGTAGTACCGGACAGGGCGAGCAGTTCTTC. Its translation: CASSTGQGEQFF.